A single sample is the source of the 9 T cell receptor beta chains below, sequenced in a study of CD8 T cells in Susac syndrome. The RNA input was 0.5 to 1 ug, and it was reverse transcribed with random hexamers. TCRdb ran MiXCR on the immunoSEQ multiplex PCR reads and lists one entry per CDR3 protein. The sample lists roughly 180,000 distinct CDR3 sequences; approximately 95% were seen once. The specimen was CD4+ T cells from PBMCs. These receptors came from a human donor in good health.

V and J are TRBV28 and TRBJ2-1; D remains ambiguous. The V gene's germline CDR1 is MDHEN and CDR2 SYDVKM. The CDR3 spans 14 residues. Trimming left V 1 base short and J 8 bases short, with 12 bases between. The chain's CDR3 is CASSLLGNVDEQFF. The CDR3, as DNA: TGTGCCAGCAGTTTATTAGGGAACGTGGATGAGCAGTTCTTC.

The genes are TRBV15 and TRBJ1-5; D unresolved. This CDR3 spans 13 amino acids. Trimming shortened V by 0 bases and J by 5 bases, and 5 bases separated the two germline ends. Germline-derived CDR1 and CDR2 are LNHNV and YYDKDF (reference sequence). The CDR3 coding sequence is TGTGCCACCAGCAGAGATCCGGATCAGCCCCAGCATTTT. This encodes CATSRDPDQPQHF.

This CDR3 reads CSARRAGGRVGVNEQFF. The CDR3 DNA is TGCAGTGCTAGAAGGGCTGGCGGGCGCGTAGGAGTAAATGAGCAGTTCTTC. This rearrangement joins TRBV20-1 to TRBJ2-1, with a possible D match to TRBD2 (5 bases). The CDR3 has 17 amino acids. V lost 2 bases and J lost 7, with 24 bases in between. Germline CDR1 is DFQATT and CDR2 is SNEGSKA (reference sequence).

Here the CDR3 reads CASSQVRGHSYNEQFF. The CDR3 nucleotides are TGTGCCAGCAGCCAAGTCCGGGGGCACTCCTACAATGAGCAGTTCTTC. This chain links TRBV14 with TRBJ2-1; the D call may be TRBD1 or TRBD2 (6 bases each). The V gene's germline CDR1 is SGHDN and CDR2 FVKESK. V shed 1 base and J shed 0 bases, with 10 bases lying between them. The CDR3 is 16 amino acids.

The chain links TRBV20-1 to TRBJ2-5; 9 nucleotides agree with TRBD1. CDR3 length: 12 residues. Per the germline V gene, CDR1 is DFQATT and CDR2 is SNEGSKA (reference sequence). The junction had 2 bases not matched to a gene; V was cut back by 5 bases and J by 4 bases. The CDR3, as DNA: TGCAGTGCTCAGACAGGGGGAGAGACCCAGTACTTC. Its protein is CSAQTGGETQYF.

This clonotype was seen only a few times. The rearrangement joins TRBV18 to TRBJ2-1; TRBD2 matches 7 bases. This CDR3 region has 15 residues. Germline CDR1 and CDR2: KGHSH and LQKENI. The V segment lost 3 bases and the J segment 0 bases; nucleotides outside the gene matches: 2. In DNA, the CDR3 is TGTGCCAGCTCACCCTTAGCGGGCTCCTACAATGAGCAGTTCTTC. This gives the protein CASSPLAGSYNEQFF. The whole variable domain, filled in from reference TRBV18 and TRBJ2-1, reads NAGVMQNPRHLVRRRGQEARLRCSPMKGHSHVYWYRQLPEEGLKFMVYLQKENIIDESGMPKERFSAEFPKEGPSILRIQQVVRGDSAAYFCASSPLAGSYNEQFFGPGTRLTVL.

This rearrangement joins TRBV5-5 to TRBJ2-5, with a weak D call TRBD1 (8 bases). The germline V gene encodes CDR1 SGHKS and CDR2 YYEKEE (reference sequence). The CDR3 totals 15 residues. Trimming cost V 4 bases and J 5 bases, with 18 bases left between them. CDR3 amino acids: CASSQFTGGEETQYF. DNA for the CDR3: TGTGCCAGCAGCCAATTTACAGGGGGGGAGGAGACCCAGTACTTC.

This rearrangement joins TRBV13 to TRBJ2-7; D is ambiguous. The ends were cut back, 5 bases at V and 5 bases at J, with 19 bases in the middle. The CDR3 length is 15 residues. In germline, CDR1 is PRHDT, CDR2 FYEKMQ (reference sequence). CDR3 protein: CASSPARRRLDEQYF. The CDR3 DNA is TGTGCCAGCAGCCCTGCCCGGCGGCGGTTGGACGAGCAGTACTTC.

The J gene is TRBJ2-7, the V gene TRBV30, with TRBD1 matching over 9 bases. J was trimmed by 4 bases and V by 2 bases; bases with no gene match: 3. Germline CDR1 is GTSNPN and CDR2 is SVGIG (reference sequence). There are 13 residues in the CDR3. The CDR3 region is CAWSLGQGYEQYF. The CDR3 coding sequence is TGTGCCTGGAGTTTAGGACAGGGGTACGAGCAGTACTTC.